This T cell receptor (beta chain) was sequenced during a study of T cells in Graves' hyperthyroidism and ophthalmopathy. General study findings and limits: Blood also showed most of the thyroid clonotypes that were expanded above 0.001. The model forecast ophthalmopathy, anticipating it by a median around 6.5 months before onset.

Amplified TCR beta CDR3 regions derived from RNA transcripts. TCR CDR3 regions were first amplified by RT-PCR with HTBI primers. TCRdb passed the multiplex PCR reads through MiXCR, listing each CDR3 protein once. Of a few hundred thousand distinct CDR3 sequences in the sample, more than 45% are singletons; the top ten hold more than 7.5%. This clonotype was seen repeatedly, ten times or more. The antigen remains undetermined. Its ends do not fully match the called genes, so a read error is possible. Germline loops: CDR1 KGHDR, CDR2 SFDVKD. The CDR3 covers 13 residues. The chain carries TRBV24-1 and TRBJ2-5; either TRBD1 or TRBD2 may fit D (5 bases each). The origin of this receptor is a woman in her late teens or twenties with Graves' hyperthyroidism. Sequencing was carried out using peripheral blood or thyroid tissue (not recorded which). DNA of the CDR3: TGTGCCACCAGTGAGGGGGACCAACAGACCCAGTACTTC. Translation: CATSEGDQQTQYF.